This T cell receptor (beta chain) is from a study of T cell repertoires in ileal Crohn's disease (dated by TCRdb to between 2018 and 2020). For context, the study as a whole: Median disease duration was around 8 years, and about 40% of patients were identified as active smokers at the time of surgery. Every patient underwent surgery because of a complication, which was stricturing disease in around 60% and penetrating disease in roughly 40%. Roughly half of the patients were given postoperative therapy, with some 10 receiving thiopurines and under 20 receiving anti-TNF agents. TCR repertoire analysis was performed in a few dozen Crohn's disease patients drawn from a prospective multicentre cohort. The study ran alongside a multicentre cohort designed to identify predictors of early endoscopic recurrence after ileocolonic resection. A Rutgeerts score higher than i0 was the definition used for endoscopic postoperative recurrence. A total of roughly 170 mucosal samples from roughly 57 patients were sequenced, with samples obtained at several locations on the surgical specimen and at postoperative endoscopy.

What the authors observed across the whole study: Endoscopic recurrence was linked to a higher percentage of high-frequency clones at surgery, and recurrence occurred in every patient whose clonality exceeded 26.8% (18/57). Sorted CD8 T cells carried more high-frequency clones than CD4 T cells, suggesting mucosal expansions were mainly CD8. Only a subgroup of patients, of unstated size, had their mucosal CD4 and CD8 T cells sorted and sequenced. A significantly higher proportion of clonal expansions was observed in active smokers at surgery than in non-smokers (approximately 28% vs 17%, p=0.02).

Around 550 nanograms of biopsy DNA per sample were submitted for commercial TCRB immunosequencing. Adaptive Biotechnology amplified the CDR3 regions from genomic DNA with a two-step multiplex PCR designed to control amplification bias. Primers for every V and J gene segment were used in the first PCR, and barcodes and Illumina adapters were added in the second PCR. An Illumina instrument was used to sequence the CDR3 libraries. The original pipeline was this. Analysis combined the vendor-provided pipelines with custom analysis of raw data in R/Bioconductor under R version 3.3.0. Clonality, ranging from 0 to 1, was calculated as the inverse of the normalised Shannon entropy of all productive clones. High-frequency clones were defined as the share of the repertoire occupied by the top 100 clones, with only clones passing a 95% confidence test being retained. The Simpson index measured repertoire diversity, and the Morisita-Horn index measured overlap between samples. Held by TCRdb, this immuneACCESS table contains in-frame sequences only and omits some clones. Under half of the omission traces to an unresolved V gene where checked; the cause of the rest is unknown. V and J calls and clone size follow that table, whereas D and trimming were derived from the DNA. The sample records over 5,500 clones, about four fifths of which are singletons. 16% of the sample lies in the top ten.

Inclusive of the bounding cysteine and phenylalanine, the CDR3 is 15 residues long. Only the CDR3 DNA stays, 45 bases, in frame from base 1. The germline V gene encodes CDR1 SNHLY and CDR2 FYNNEI. V is pared back by 2 bases and J by 7 bases, with 17 bases lying between the germline termini. Adults with ileal or ileocolonic Crohn's disease for whom ileocolonic resection was indicated were considered eligible. Before DNA extraction, whole ileal mucosal biopsies were kept frozen at -80 degrees C. Genomic DNA was extracted from frozen whole biopsies with a TRizol-based method and quantified on a NanoDrop 2000 spectrophotometer. A note on this clone: What this receptor recognizes is not known. No much larger clone is present one base from it, and per-base qualities are unavailable.

The sequence joins TRBV2 to TRBJ2-5; 5 matching bases give a weak D call of TRBD2. The TCR sequence derives from an adult with Crohn's disease. Specimen: ileal tissue. The nucleotide sequence is given as TGTGCCAGCAGTGAATGGGCAGGTCCTCGGGGGACCCAGTACTTC. Protein translation: CASSEWAGPRGTQYF.